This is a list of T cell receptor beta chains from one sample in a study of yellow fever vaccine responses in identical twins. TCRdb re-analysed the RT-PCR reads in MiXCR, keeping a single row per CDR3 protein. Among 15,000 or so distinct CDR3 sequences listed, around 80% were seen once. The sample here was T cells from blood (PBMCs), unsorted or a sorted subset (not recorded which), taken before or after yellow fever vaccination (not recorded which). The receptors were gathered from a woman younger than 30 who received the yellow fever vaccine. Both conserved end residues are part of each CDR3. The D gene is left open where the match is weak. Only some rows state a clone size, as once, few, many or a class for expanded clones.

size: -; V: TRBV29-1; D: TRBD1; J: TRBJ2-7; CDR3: CSVQITGQGALEQYF; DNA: TGCAGCGTCCAAATCACAGGACAGGGGGCCCTCGAGCAGTACTTC
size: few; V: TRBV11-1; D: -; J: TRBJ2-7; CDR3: CASSRRDQIPYEQYF; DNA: TGTGCCAGCAGCCGCCGGGACCAGATCCCTTACGAGCAGTACTTC
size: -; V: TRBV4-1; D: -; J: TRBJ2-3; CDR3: CASSQESILSTDTQYF; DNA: TGCGCCAGCAGCCAAGAGAGTATTCTTAGCACAGATACGCAGTATTTT
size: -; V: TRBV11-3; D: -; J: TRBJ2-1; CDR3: CASSLVVTSVYNEQFF; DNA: TGTGCCAGCAGCTTAGTGGTGACTAGTGTCTACAATGAGCAGTTCTTC
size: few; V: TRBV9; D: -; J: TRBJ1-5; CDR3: CASSVVGRHSQPQHF; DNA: TGTGCCAGCAGCGTAGTCGGGCGTCATAGTCAGCCCCAGCATTTT
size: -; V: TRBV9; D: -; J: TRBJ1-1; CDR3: CASSVVGPNTEAFF; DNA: TGTGCCAGCAGCGTAGTAGGTCCTAACACTGAAGCTTTCTTT
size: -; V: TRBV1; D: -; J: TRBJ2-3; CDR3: CTSSQGPTSLAGGTDTQYF; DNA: TGCACCAGCAGCCAAGGCCCGACCTCACTAGCGGGAGGCACAGATACGCAGTATTTT
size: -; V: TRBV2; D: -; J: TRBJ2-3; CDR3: CASSRDFSSTDTQYF; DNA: TGTGCCAGCAGTAGGGACTTCTCTAGCACAGATACGCAGTATTTT
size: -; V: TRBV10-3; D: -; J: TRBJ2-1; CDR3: CAIRTELYNEQFF; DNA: TGTGCCATCCGGACAGAGTTATACAATGAGCAGTTCTTC
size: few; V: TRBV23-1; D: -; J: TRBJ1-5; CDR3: CASSVGGRNQPQHF; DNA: TGCGCCAGCAGCGTGGGGGGACGTAATCAGCCCCAGCATTTT
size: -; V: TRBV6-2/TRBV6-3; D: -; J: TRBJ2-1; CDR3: CASSYSDEQFF; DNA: TGTGCCAGCAGTTATTCAGATGAGCAGTTCTTC
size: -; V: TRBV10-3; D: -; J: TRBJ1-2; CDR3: CAISPDRDYGYTF; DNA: TGTGCCATCAGCCCCGACCGTGACTATGGCTACACCTTC
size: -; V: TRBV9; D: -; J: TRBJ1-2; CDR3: CASSVAQPGLEGGYTF; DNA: TGTGCCAGCAGCGTAGCCCAACCAGGTTTAGAGGGTGGCTACACCTTC
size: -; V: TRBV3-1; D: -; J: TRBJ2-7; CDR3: CASSQGYEQYF; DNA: TGTGCCAGCAGCCAAGGTTACGAGCAGTACTTC
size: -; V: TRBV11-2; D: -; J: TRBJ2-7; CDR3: CASTLGTTTLEQYF; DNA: TGTGCCAGCACCTTGGGGACCACGACCCTCGAGCAGTACTTC